A selection of T cell receptor beta chains follows, all from one sample in a study of shared T cell receptors in the human thymus. Profiling relied on immunoSEQ multiplex PCR, and the TCRdb table lists in-frame clones only, not all of them. The table shows roughly 500,000 clones, with 75% to 85% occurring only once. The sample was also reused in another study, on human thymus T cells.

The sequenced sample was thymocytes. These receptors came from a boy in the first two years of life with a congenital heart defect. CDR3s include the opening cysteine and the closing phenylalanine or tryptophan. Clone size is given for some rows only: seen once, a few or many times, or a class if the clone is expanded.

14	TRBV29-1	.	TRBJ2-4	CSVATKLAKNIQYF
15	TRBV7-6	.	TRBJ2-7	CASSPRQGVQKEQYF
18	TRBV27	.	TRBJ2-2	CASSLSMGRGTNTGELFF
17	TRBV7-2	.	TRBJ2-2	CASSLAPSGGTHGELFF
17	TRBV5-6	.	TRBJ2-5	CASSPHLLAGGQETQYF
14	TRBV5-6	.	TRBJ2-7	CASSPTDRGGEQYF
17	TRBV5-4	.	TRBJ2-7	CASSLVIVPSVSDEQYF
16	TRBV6-4	.	TRBJ2-1	CASSDTPGLASNEQFF
19	TRBV11-2	.	TRBJ2-7	CASTPTWASGRPEAYEQYF
13	TRBV2	.	TRBJ2-5	CASSPTGKETQYF
16	TRBV6-4	.	TRBJ2-1	CASSDSSGRDYNEQFF
15	TRBV4-2	.	TRBJ2-2	CASREGQGNTGELFF
19	TRBV11-2	.	TRBJ2-3	CASSPKAAGVRWVTDTQYF
10	TRBV20-1	.	TRBJ1-2	CSAAGEGYTF
17	TRBV27	.	TRBJ2-1	CASSLRGRTRFYNEQFF
18	TRBV4-1	.	TRBJ2-2	CASSQGGLAGPETGELFF
15	TRBV30	.	TRBJ2-7	CAWSVLGHLSYEQYF
13	TRBV6-1	.	TRBJ2-3	CASSGWAPDTQYF
20	TRBV27	.	TRBJ2-1	CASNPPGPGLAGGSYNEQFF
14	TRBV5-1	.	TRBJ2-5	CASSQRDESLTQYF
11	TRBV29-1	.	TRBJ2-1	CSVREVDEQFF
15	TRBV6-1	.	TRBJ2-1	CASPPPSGSYNEQFF
15	TRBV30	.	TRBJ2-5	CAWMAGTSGTETQYF
16	TRBV28	.	TRBJ2-3	CASSLRDRGMVDTQYF
17	TRBV4-2	.	TRBJ2-2	CASSQDCRRMNTGELFF
15	TRBV7-2	few	TRBJ2-1	CASSLNRGSYNEQFF
17	TRBV27	.	TRBJ2-5	CASGPPGGTGGWETQYF
16	TRBV15	few	TRBJ2-7	CATSREAGGPTYEQYF
12	TRBV4-3	few	TRBJ2-1	CASRNLRDEQFF
14	TRBV9	.	TRBJ1-5	CASSAYRDNQPQHF
18	TRBV5-5	few	TRBJ2-5	CASSSRGTQGREQETQYF
14	TRBV7-2	.	TRBJ1-2	CASSPKDRSYGYTF
14	TRBV11-2	.	TRBJ2-7	CASSYGQVGYEQYF
13	TRBV28	.	TRBJ1-5	CASRPRGRQPQHF
15	TRBV18	.	TRBJ1-2	CASSPQTGLYYGYTF
18	TRBV4-3	.	TRBJ2-6	CASSQDQAGVSGANVLTF
15	TRBV14	.	TRBJ2-1	CASSPRGPSYNEQFF
13	TRBV5-8	.	TRBJ2-7	CASSFARGDEQYF
17	TRBV4-2	.	TRBJ1-2	CASSQDPEGYVRDGYTF
19	TRBV19	.	TRBJ2-6	CASSIVRDRVYRGANVLTF
16	TRBV30	.	TRBJ1-5	CAWSFTGPYSNQPQHF
18	TRBV14	.	TRBJ2-7	CASSQRGSLESWVYEQYF
12	TRBV10-2	.	TRBJ2-7	CASSPGGYEQYF
15	TRBV7-6	.	TRBJ2-1	CASSYGQGRYNEQFF
14	TRBV21-1	.	TRBJ2-5	CASSQLGSRGTQYF
19	TRBV14	.	TRBJ1-1	CASSQGGYRGHKSNTEAFF
15	TRBV7-2	.	TRBJ2-3	CASSLRGRDTDTQYF